A few counts support the clone carrying this T cell receptor (beta chain). Its antigen remains unknown. Some clones are missing from TCRdb's copy, which holds only in-frame ones; the method was immunoSEQ multiplex PCR. The repertoire holds about 150,000 clones, with 90% as singletons. The data stem from a study of OX40 agonist ivuxolimab in advanced cancers. Study details: Ivuxolimab, which is an agonistic anti-OX40 (CD134) antibody, was administered to the patients. Study-level findings and limits: In CD8+ T cells, expanded clones were on average more numerous than in CD4+.

The CDR3 totals 13 residues. V lost 3 bases and J lost 2; bases outside the gene matches: 3. From germline, CDR1 is SQVTM and CDR2 ANQGSEA. This TCR was recovered from an adult with an advanced solid tumor such as melanoma, head and neck, liver or kidney cancer. The chain carries TRBV29-1 and TRBJ1-1; 7 bases map to TRBD1. Specimen: CD4+ or CD8+ T cells sorted from blood, collected in a trial of the OX40 agonist ivuxolimab. CDR3 bases: TGCAGCGTTGACAGACAGGGTAACACTGAAGCTTTCTTT. Translation: CSVDRQGNTEAFF.